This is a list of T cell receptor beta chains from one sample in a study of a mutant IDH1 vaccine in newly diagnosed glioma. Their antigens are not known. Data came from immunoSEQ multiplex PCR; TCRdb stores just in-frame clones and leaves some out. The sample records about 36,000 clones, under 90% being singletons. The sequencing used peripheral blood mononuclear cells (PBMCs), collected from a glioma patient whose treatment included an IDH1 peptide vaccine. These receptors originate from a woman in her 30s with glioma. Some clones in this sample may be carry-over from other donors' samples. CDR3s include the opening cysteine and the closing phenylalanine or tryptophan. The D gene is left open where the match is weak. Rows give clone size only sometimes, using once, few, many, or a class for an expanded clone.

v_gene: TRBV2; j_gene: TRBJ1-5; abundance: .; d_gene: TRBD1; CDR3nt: TGTGCCAGCAGTTCCGGGACAGGGAGGATGAGCAATCAGCCCCAGCATTTT; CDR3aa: CASSSGTGRMSNQPQHF
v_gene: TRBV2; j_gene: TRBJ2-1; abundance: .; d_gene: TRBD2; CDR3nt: TGTGCTAGGGGCGTGGCGGGAGGAGTCAATGAGCAGTTCTTC; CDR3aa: CARGVAGGVNEQFF
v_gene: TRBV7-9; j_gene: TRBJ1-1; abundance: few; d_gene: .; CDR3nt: TGTGCCAGCGTCAGGGTGGGCGACACTGAAGCTTTCTTT; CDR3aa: CASVRVGDTEAFF
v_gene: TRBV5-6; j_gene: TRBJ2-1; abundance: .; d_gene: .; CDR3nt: TGTGCCAGCAGCTTGGGGGACCCCACCTTCTACAATGAGCAGTTCTTC; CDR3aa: CASSLGDPTFYNEQFF
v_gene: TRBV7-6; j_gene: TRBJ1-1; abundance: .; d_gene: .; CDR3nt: TGTGCCAGCAGCGTTCCCGCCCTGGGGGGCACTGAAGCTTTCTTT; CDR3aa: CASSVPALGGTEAFF
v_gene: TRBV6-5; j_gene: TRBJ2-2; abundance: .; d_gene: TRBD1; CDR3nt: TGTGCCAGCAGATCCGACAGGGGGCTGACCGGGGAGCTGTTTTTT; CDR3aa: CASRSDRGLTGELFF
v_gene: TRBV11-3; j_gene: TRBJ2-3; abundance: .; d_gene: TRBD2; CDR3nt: TGTGCCAGCAGCTTGGGACTAGCGGGAGGCCTGAGCACAGATACGCAGTATTTT; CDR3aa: CASSLGLAGGLSTDTQYF
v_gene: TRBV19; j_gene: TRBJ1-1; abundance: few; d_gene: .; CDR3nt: TGTGCCAGTAGTATCTTGGGGGCAGGCACTGAAGCTTTCTTT; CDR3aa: CASSILGAGTEAFF
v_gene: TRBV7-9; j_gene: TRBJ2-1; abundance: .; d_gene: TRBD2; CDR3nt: TGTGCCCTGGGGGGGGAGGAAGAGCAGTTCTTC; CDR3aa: CALGGEEEQFF
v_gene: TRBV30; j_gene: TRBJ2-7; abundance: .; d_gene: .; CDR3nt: TGTGCCTGGACACCTCTCATAATGATAGGGACTTTTGAGGAGCAGTACTTC; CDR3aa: CAWTPLIMIGTFEEQYF
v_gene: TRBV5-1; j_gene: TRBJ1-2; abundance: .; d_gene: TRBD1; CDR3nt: TGCGCCAGCAGCTTGATGGAGGGCAGGGGGCAGGCTAACTATGGCTACACCTTC; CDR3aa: CASSLMEGRGQANYGYTF
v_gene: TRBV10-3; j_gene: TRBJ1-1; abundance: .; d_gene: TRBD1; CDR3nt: TGTGCCATCAGTGGACGGGACAGGCGGACTGAAGCTTTCTTT; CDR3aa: CAISGRDRRTEAFF
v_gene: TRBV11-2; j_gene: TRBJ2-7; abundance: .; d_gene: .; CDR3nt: TGTGCCAGCAGGGGGACACGTCTACCCTACGAGCAGTACTTC; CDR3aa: CASRGTRLPYEQYF
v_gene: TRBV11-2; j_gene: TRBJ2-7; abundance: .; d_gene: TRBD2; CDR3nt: TGTGCCAGCAGCTTAGTCCGGGGGGGGAGGGCCTACGAGCAGTACTTC; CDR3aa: CASSLVRGGRAYEQYF
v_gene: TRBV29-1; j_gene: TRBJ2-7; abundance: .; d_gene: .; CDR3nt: TGCAGCGTTGAAGACCTACCTAGACCGGGTGCCTCCTACGAGCAGTACTTC; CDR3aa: CSVEDLPRPGASYEQYF
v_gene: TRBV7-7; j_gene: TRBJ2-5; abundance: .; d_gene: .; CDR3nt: TGTGCTAGCAGCTTAGGAGGGGGGCAGAATACTCAAGAGACCCAGTACTTC; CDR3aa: CASSLGGGQNTQETQYF
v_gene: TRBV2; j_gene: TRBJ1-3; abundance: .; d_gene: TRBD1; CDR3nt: TGTGCCAGCAGGACAGGGAGCTCTGGAAACACCATATATTTT; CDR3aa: CASRTGSSGNTIYF
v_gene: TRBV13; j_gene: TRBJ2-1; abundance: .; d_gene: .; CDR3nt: TGTGCCAGCAGACTACTAGCAAGTGTCTACAATGAGCAGTTCTTC; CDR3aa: CASRLLASVYNEQFF
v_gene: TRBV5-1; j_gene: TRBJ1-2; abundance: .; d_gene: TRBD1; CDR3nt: TGCGCCAGCAGCTCTGGGACAGGGCATCCGGGCTACACCTTC; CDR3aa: CASSSGTGHPGYTF
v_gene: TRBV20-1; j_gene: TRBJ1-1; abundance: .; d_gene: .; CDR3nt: TGCAGTGCTAGTCAGGAGACTGAAGCTTTCTTT; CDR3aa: CSASQETEAFF
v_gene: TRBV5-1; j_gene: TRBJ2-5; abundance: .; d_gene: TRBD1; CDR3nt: TGCGCCAGCAGCTTGGGGACAGGGGGAGAGACCCAGTACTTC; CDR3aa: CASSLGTGGETQYF
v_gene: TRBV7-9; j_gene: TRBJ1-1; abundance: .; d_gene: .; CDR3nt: TGTGCCAGCACTCCGGACCCGGCCGAGACTGAAGCTTTCTTT; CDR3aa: CASTPDPAETEAFF
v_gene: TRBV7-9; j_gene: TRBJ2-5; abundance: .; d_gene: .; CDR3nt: TGTGCCAGCAGCTTTCTAGAGGAGACCCAGTACTTC; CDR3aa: CASSFLEETQYF
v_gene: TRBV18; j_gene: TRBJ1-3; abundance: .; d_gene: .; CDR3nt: TGTGCCAGCTCCTCAGACTCCGTCGGAAGAAACACCATATATTTT; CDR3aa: CASSSDSVGRNTIYF
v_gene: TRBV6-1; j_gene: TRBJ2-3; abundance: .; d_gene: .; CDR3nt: TGTGCCAGCAGTGGTGATTTGGGTGATACGCAGTATTTT; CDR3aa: CASSGDLGDTQYF
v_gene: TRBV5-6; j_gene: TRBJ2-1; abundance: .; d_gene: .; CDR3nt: TGTGCCAGCAGCCTATTGGGGGGTGAGCAGTTCTTC; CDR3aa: CASSLLGGEQFF
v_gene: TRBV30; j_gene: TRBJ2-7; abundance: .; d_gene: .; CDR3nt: TGTGCCTGGAGTGATTACCAGGGCGAGCAGTACTTC; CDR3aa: CAWSDYQGEQYF
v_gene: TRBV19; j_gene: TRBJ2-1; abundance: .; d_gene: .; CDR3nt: TGTGCCAGTAGTGTAGACAGGAACAATGAGCAGTTCTTC; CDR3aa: CASSVDRNNEQFF
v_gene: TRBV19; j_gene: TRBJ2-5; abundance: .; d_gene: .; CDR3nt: TGTGCCAGTAGCACCCTCGGGGGCCTAGAGACCCAGTACTTC; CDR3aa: CASSTLGGLETQYF
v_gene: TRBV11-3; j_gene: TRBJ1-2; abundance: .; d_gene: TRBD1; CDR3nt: TGTGCCAGCAGCTTAGTTGGACAGGGGAACAACTATGGCTACACCTTC; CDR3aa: CASSLVGQGNNYGYTF
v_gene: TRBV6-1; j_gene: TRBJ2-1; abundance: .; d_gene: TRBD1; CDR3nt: TGTGCCAGCAGTAAGACAGGGAACTACAATGAGCAGTTCTTC; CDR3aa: CASSKTGNYNEQFF
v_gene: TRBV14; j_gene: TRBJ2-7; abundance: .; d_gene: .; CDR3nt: TGTGCCAGCAGCCAAGTTTCTGCCTACGAGCAGTACTTC; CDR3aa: CASSQVSAYEQYF
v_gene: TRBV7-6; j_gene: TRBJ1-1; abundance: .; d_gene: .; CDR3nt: TGTGCCAGCAGCTTAGGGGGTTCCTACATGAACACTGAAGCTTTCTTT; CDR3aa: CASSLGGSYMNTEAFF
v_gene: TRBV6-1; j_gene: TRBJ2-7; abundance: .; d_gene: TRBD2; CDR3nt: TGTGCCAGCCGCGTAACTAGCGGTGGGTCCTACGAGCAGTACTTC; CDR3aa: CASRVTSGGSYEQYF
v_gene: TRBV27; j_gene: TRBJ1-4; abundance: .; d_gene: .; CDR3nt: TGTGCCAGCAGTTCGACCCCACGGGGTGAAAAACTGTTTTTT; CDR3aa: CASSSTPRGEKLFF
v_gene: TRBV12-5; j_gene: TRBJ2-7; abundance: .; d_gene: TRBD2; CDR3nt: TGTGCTAGTGGTTTGGGGGATCAACGGGAGGGCCACAACGAGCAGTACTTC; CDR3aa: CASGLGDQREGHNEQYF
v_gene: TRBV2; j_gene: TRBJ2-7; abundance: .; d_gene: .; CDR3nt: TGTGCCAGCAGTGTGGGCATCGGGGCGAGCTCCTACGAGCAGTACTTC; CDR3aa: CASSVGIGASSYEQYF
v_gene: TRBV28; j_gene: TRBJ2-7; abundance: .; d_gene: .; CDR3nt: TGTGCCAGCAGTTCCAGGGGTAGCTCCTACGAGCAGTACTTC; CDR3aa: CASSSRGSSYEQYF
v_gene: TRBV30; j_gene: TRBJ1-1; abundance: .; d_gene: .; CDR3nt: TGTGCCTGGGGACAGAAGAACACTGAAGCTTTCTTT; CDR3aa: CAWGQKNTEAFF
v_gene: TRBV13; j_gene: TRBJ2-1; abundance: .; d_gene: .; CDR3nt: TGTGCCAGCAGCCTTAACCCCCCGGGACTCACCCACAATGAGCAGTTCTTC; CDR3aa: CASSLNPPGLTHNEQFF
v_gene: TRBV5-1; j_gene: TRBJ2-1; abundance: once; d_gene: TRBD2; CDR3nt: TGCGCCAGCAGCTTGGGGGGACTAACGGAGCAGTTCTTC; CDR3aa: CASSLGGLTEQFF
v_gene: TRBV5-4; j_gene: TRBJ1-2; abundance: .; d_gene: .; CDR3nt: TGTGCCAGCAGGGTGGGGACTAACTATGGCTACACCTTC; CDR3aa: CASRVGTNYGYTF
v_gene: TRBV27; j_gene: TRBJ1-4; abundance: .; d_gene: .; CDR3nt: TGTGCCAGCAGCCAGCGACAGGTCCAAATGAAAAAACTGTTTTTT; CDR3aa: CASSQRQVQMKKLFF
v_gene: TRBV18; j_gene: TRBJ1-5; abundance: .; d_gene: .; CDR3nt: TGTGCCAGCCAATCGGAGACTAGCAATCAGCCCCAGCATTTT; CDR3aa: CASQSETSNQPQHF
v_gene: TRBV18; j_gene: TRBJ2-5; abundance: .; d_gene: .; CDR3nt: TGTGCCAGCTCACCTTTGAGTGGGCCGGGAGAGACCCAGTACTTC; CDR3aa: CASSPLSGPGETQYF
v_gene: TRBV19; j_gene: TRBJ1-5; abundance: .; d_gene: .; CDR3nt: TGTGCCAGTAGTATCGGGGGACAGCCCCAGCATTTT; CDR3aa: CASSIGGQPQHF
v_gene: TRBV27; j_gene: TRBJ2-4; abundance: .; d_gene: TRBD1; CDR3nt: TGTGCCAGCAGTTTGGAGACAGGGATGGCCATTCAGTACTTC; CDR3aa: CASSLETGMAIQYF
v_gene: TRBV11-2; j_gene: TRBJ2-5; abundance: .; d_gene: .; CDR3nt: TGTGCCAGCAGCCGTCTGGGGGACCAAGAGACCCAGTACTTC; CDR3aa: CASSRLGDQETQYF
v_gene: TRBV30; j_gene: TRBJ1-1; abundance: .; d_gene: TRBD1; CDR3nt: TGTGCCTGGAAACAGGGGCTGGTGGGCACTGAAGCTTTCTTT; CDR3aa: CAWKQGLVGTEAFF
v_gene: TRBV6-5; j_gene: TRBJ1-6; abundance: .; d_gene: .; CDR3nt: TGTGCCAGCAGTTATTCCGGCCAAGGAACCCGATCACCCCTCCACTTT; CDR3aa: CASSYSGQGTRSPLHF
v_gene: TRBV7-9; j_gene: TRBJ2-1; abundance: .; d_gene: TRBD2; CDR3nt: TGTGCCAGCAGCCCCCACGGACTAGCGGGAGGCTATGAGCAGTTCTTC; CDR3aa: CASSPHGLAGGYEQFF